The source of this TCR beta chain is a study of control samples from healthy donors and cancer patients. This CDR3 is built from 13 residues. Germline values: CDR1 LNHDA, CDR2 SQIVND (reference sequence). V lost 5 bases to trimming and J lost 5 bases; unmatched junction nucleotides: 1. TCRdb's table, derived via immunoSEQ multiplex PCR, lists solely in-frame clones and lacks some. The sample gives 150,000 to 200,000 clones, just over 90% of which show up once; 1.2% to 1.5% is in the top ten. J is TRBJ2-1 and V is TRBV19; 9 bases line up with TRBD2. The sample taken for sequencing was blood. This receptor was identified in a man between 25 and 39 years old in good health. CDR3 in amino acids: CASSSSGDNEQFF. CDR3 nucleotide sequence: TGTGCCAGTAGTTCTAGCGGGGACAATGAGCAGTTCTTC. The whole variable domain, remainder taken from reference TRBV19 and TRBJ2-1, is DGGITQSPKYLFRKEGQNVTLSCEQNLNHDAMYWYRQDPGQGLRLIYYSQIVNDFQKGDIAEGYSVSREKKESFPLTVTSAQKNPTAFYLCASSSSGDNEQFFGPGTRLTVL.